This TCR beta chain comes out of a study of cytomegalovirus exposure and HLA in healthy donors. Study-wide context: T cells numbering some 170 million yielded 95 million to 140 million unique TCR beta sequences in an earlier analysis. General study points: Later analysis placed DRB1 highest and HLA-C lowest in TCR association rates, which differed by HLA locus.

Regarding this clone: No antigen is known for it.

With 1 base clipped from V and 0 bases from J, the junction kept 7 bases outside the gene matches. From germline, CDR1 is SGHAT and CDR2 FQNNGV. The CDR3 has 18 amino acids. PCR used 60 Vbeta primers and 13 Jbeta primers. Using immunoSEQ multiplex PCR, the repertoire was profiled, and TCRdb retains in-frame clones only, with some absent. The table includes 98,000 or so clones, about three quarters detected once. V is TRBV11-2 and J is TRBJ1-5; 9 nucleotides align to TRBD1. This TCR came from a man aged 60-69 years in good health and CMV-seropositive. The sample comprised PBMCs. CDR3 coding DNA: TGTGCCAGCAGCTTAGCCGTTACAGGGGGCATTAGCAATCAGCCCCAGCATTTT. The encoded protein is CASSLAVTGGISNQPQHF. The whole variable domain, filled in from reference TRBV11-2 and TRBJ1-5, reads EAGVAQSPRYKIIEKRQSVAFWCNPISGHATLYWYQQILGQGPKLLIQFQNNGVVDDSQLPKDRFSAERLKGVDSTLKIQPAKLEDSAVYLCASSLAVTGGISNQPQHFGDGTRLSIL.